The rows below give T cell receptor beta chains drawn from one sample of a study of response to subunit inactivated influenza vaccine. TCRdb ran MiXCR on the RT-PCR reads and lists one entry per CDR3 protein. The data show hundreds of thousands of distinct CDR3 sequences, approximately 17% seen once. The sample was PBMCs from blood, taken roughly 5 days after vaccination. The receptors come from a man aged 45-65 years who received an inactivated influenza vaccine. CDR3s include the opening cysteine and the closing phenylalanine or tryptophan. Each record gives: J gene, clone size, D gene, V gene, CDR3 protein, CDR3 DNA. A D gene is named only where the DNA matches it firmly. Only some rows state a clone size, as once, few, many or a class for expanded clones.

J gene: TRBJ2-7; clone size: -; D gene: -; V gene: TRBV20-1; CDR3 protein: CSARGQSSYEQYF; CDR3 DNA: TGCAGTGCTAGAGGACAAAGCTCCTACGAGCAGTACTTC
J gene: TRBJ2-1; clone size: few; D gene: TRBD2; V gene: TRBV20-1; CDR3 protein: CSARSRRTSVNYNEQFF; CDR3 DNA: TGCAGTGCTAGAAGTCGTCGGACTAGCGTTAACTACAATGAGCAGTTCTTC
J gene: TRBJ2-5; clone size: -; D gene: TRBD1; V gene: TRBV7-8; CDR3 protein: CASSPDLGTGVQETQYF; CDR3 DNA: TGTGCCAGCAGCCCCGATCTAGGAACAGGGGTCCAAGAGACCCAGTACTTC
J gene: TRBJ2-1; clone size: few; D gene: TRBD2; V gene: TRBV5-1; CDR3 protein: CASSLRLAAFSSYNEQFF; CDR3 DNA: TGCGCCAGCAGCTTACGACTAGCGGCCTTTAGCTCCTACAATGAGCAGTTCTTC
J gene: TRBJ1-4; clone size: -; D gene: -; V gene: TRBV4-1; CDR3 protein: CASSQSGAPRNEKLFF; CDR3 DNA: TGCGCCAGCAGCCAATCCGGGGCCCCACGAAATGAAAAACTGTTTTTT
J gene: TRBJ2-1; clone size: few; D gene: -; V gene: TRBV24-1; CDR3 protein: CATSDPSAAPYNEQFF; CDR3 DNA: TGTGCCACCAGTGACCCCTCAGCGGCCCCCTACAATGAGCAGTTCTTC
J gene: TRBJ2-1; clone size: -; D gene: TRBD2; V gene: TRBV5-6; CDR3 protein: CASSQGLAGVTEQFF; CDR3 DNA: TGTGCCAGCAGCCAGGGACTAGCGGGAGTTACTGAGCAGTTCTTC
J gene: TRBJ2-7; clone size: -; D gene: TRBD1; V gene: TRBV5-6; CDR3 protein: CASSLDRGKEQYF; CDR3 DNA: TGTGCCAGCAGCCTGGACAGGGGGAAAGAGCAGTACTTC
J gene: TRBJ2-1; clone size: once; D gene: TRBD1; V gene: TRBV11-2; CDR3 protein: CAISLDPGQNNEQFF; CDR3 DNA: TGTGCCATCAGCTTAGACCCGGGACAGAACAATGAGCAGTTCTTC
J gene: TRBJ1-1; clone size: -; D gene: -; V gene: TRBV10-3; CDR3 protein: CAIAQGPNTEAFF; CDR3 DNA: TGTGCCATCGCACAGGGACCGAACACTGAAGCTTTCTTT
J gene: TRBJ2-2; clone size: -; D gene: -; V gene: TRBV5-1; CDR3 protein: CASMSEPGLGTGELFF; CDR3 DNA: TGCGCCAGCATGTCAGAACCGGGACTGGGCACCGGGGAGCTGTTTTTT
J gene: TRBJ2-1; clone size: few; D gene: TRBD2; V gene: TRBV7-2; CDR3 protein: CASSLQASASGRNEQFF; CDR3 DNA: TGTGCCAGCAGCTTACAGGCTTCGGCTAGCGGGAGGAATGAGCAGTTCTTC
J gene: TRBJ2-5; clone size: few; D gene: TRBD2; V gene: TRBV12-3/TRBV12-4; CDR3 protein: CASRRLAARQYF; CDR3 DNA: TGTGCCAGCAGACGTCTAGCGGCAAGACAGTACTTC
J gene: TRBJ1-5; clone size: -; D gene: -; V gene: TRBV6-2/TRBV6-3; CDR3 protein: CASSPRTFYGNQPQHF; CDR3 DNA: TGTGCCAGCAGCCCCAGGACCTTTTATGGCAATCAGCCCCAGCATTTT
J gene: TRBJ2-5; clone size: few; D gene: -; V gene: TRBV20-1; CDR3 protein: CSASPTWGQETQYF; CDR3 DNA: TGCAGTGCTAGCCCCACATGGGGCCAAGAGACCCAGTACTTC
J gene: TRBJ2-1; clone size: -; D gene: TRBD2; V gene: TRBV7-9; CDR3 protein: CASSFGTRHYNEQFF; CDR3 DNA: TGTGCCAGCAGCTTTGGGACTAGGCATTACAATGAGCAGTTCTTC
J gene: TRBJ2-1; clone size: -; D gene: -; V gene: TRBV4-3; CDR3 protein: CASSQDLADSSYNEQFF; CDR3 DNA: TGCGCCAGCAGCCAAGACTTAGCGGACAGCTCCTACAATGAGCAGTTCTTC